The 21 T cell receptor beta chains below come from one sample, sequenced in a study of early stage breast cancer tumors. The assay was immunoSEQ multiplex PCR, and TCRdb's table has in-frame clones only and misses some. The sample records 50,000 to 75,000 clones, over 65% being singletons. Input material: blood. The receptors derive from a person aged 25 to 39 with breast cancer.

This clone was counted a few times. The CDR3 DNA reads TGTGCCAGCAGTCTAGATTACCTCTACGAGCAGTACTTC. Amino acids: CASSLDYLYEQYF. The V call is TRBV28, the J call TRBJ2-7; no clear D. The CDR3 has 13 amino acids. Germline V gene sequence: CDR1 MDHEN, CDR2 SYDVKM. V lost 5 bases and J 3 bases, leaving 11 bases between the germline ends. Supplemented by reference TRBV28 and TRBJ2-7, the full variable domain reads DVKVTQSSRYLVKRTGEKVFLECVQDMDHENMFWYRQDPGLGLRLIYFSYDVKMKEKGDIPEGYSVSREKKERFSLILESASTNQTSMYLCASSLDYLYEQYFGPGTRLTVT.

V is TRBV2 and J is TRBJ2-7; D not resolved. Germline-derived CDR1 and CDR2 are SNHLY and FYNNEI. V lost 4 bases and J 4 bases, leaving 5 bases between the germline ends. This CDR3 has 11 amino acids. CDR3 sequence: CASSAAYEQYF. The CDR3 nucleotides are TGTGCCAGCAGTGCAGCTTACGAGCAGTACTTC.

This chain links TRBV19 with TRBJ1-2, with D possibly TRBD1 on 6 matching bases. This CDR3 has 14 amino acids. Trimming stripped 7 bases from V and 4 bases from J, with 16 bases between. Looked up from germline, CDR1 is LNHDA and CDR2 is SQIVND (reference sequence). Here the CDR3 reads CASTEARGGYGYTF. The CDR3, as DNA: TGTGCCAGTACCGAAGCCAGGGGTGGCTATGGCTACACCTTC.

In its sample, this clone was seen once. DNA of the CDR3: TGTGCCAGCAGCGTAGCTAGCGGGAGGCCAGATACGCAGTATTTT. It is translated as CASSVASGRPDTQYF. V usage is TRBV9 and J usage is TRBJ2-3; 11 nucleotides align to TRBD2. V trimming: 0 bases; J trimming: 4 bases; junction bases outside the gene matches: 1. The CDR3 runs 15 residues. The germline gives CDR1 SGDLS, CDR2 YYNGEE. The full variable domain, completed using reference TRBV9 and TRBJ2-3, is DSGVTQTPKHLITATGQRVTLRCSPRSGDLSVYWYQQSLDQGLQFLIQYYNGEERAKGNILERFSAQQFPDLHSELNLSSLELGDSALYFCASSVASGRPDTQYFGPGTRLTVL.

The chain couples TRBV6-5 to TRBJ2-5; D is undetermined. V lost 2 bases, J lost 3 bases, and 10 bases lay in between. CDR1 and CDR2 from the germline V gene are MNHEY and SVGAGI. This CDR3 comprises 14 residues. This CDR3 reads CASSYTKWKETQYF. Written as DNA, the CDR3 is TGTGCCAGCAGTTACACGAAGTGGAAAGAGACCCAGTACTTC.

The chain is built from TRBV19 and TRBJ1-1, with D tentatively TRBD1 (6 bases). The CDR3 is 15 residues long. Germline CDR1 and CDR2: LNHDA and SQIVND (reference sequence). Trimming took 3 bases from V and 5 from J, leaving 16 bases between them. The CDR3 sequence is CASSMDSGWLTEAFF. In DNA, the CDR3 is TGTGCCAGTAGTATGGACAGTGGTTGGTTGACTGAAGCTTTCTTT.

This chain joins TRBV27 and TRBJ1-1; a weak D match, TRBD1 (6 bases). The CDR3 loop spans 15 amino acids. V dropped 5 bases and J dropped 0 bases, with 13 bases sitting between them. The germline V gene encodes CDR1 MNHEY and CDR2 SMNVEV (reference sequence). The CDR3 reads CASSKPGVLNTEAFF. In nucleotides, the CDR3 is TGTGCCAGCAGTAAGCCAGGGGTCCTGAACACTGAAGCTTTCTTT.

The V call is TRBV5-1, the J call TRBJ2-1; possibly TRBD1 or TRBD2 for D (5 bases each). The CDR3 runs to 15 residues. Germline V CDR1 and CDR2: SGHRS, YFSETQ. Trimming left V 0 bases short and J 4 bases short, with 11 bases between. The CDR3 nucleotides read TGCGCCAGCAGCTTGGCCGGGGCAGCGTACAATGAGCAGTTCTTC. Translated, it gives CASSLAGAAYNEQFF.

This sequence joins TRBV2 and TRBJ2-5; 7 nucleotides agree with TRBD2. V was pared by 7 bases and J by 7 bases, with 9 bases of the junction left unmatched. Germline values: CDR1 SNHLY, CDR2 FYNNEI. The CDR3 totals 13 residues. CDR3 in amino acids: CASTRTREGTQYF. The DNA of the CDR3 is TGTGCCAGCACCCGGACTAGAGAGGGGACCCAGTACTTC.

The rearrangement links TRBV28 to TRBJ2-2, with a weak D call TRBD1 (5 bases). Per germline, CDR1 MDHEN and CDR2 SYDVKM. This CDR3 contains 15 residues. V lost 6 bases to trimming and J lost 2 bases, with 13 bases between them. CDR3 sequence: CASSPPGLNTGELFF. The CDR3 DNA follows: TGTGCCAGCAGCCCCCCAGGGTTAAACACCGGGGAGCTGTTTTTT.

The chain couples TRBV7-9 to TRBJ2-1, with D possibly TRBD2 on 5 matching bases. From germline, CDR1 is SEHNR and CDR2 FQNEAQ (reference sequence). This CDR3 contains 16 residues. V lost 5 bases to trimming and J lost 0 bases, with 14 bases between them. The CDR3 spells CASSRIRGSSYNEQFF. The DNA for the CDR3 is TGTGCCAGCAGCAGAATCCGAGGGAGCTCCTACAATGAGCAGTTCTTC.

A few counts support this clone. The junction does not match germline at one end; this may be a read error. The chain carries TRBV7-9 and TRBJ1-1; 8 bases are a match to TRBD1. The germline V gene has CDR1 SEHNR and CDR2 FQNEAQ (reference sequence). The CDR3 spans 15 residues. CDR3 DNA sequence: TGTGCCAGCAGCTTAGTGGACAGGGTGGGTCCCCCCTTGGCTTTT. Amino acids: CASSLVDRVGPPLAF.

The gene calls are TRBV5-1 and TRBJ2-1; a possible D gene is TRBD1 (5 bases). Germline V gene data show CDR1 as SGHRS and CDR2 as YFSETQ. Trimming cost V 3 bases and J 6 bases, with 16 bases left between them. The length of the CDR3 is 15 residues. The CDR3 region is CASSWVRGAGNEQFF. The CDR3 bases are TGCGCCAGCAGCTGGGTTCGTGGGGCCGGCAATGAGCAGTTCTTC.

V usage is TRBV25-1 and J usage is TRBJ2-7; D is perhaps TRBD2 (6 bases). The CDR3 sequence is 15 residues long. Trimming took off 0 bases at V and 5 bases at J, with 14 bases between the two ends. CDR1 is MGHDK and CDR2 is SYGVNS in the germline V gene. The CDR3 spells CASSEYAGSAHEQYF. CDR3 nucleotide sequence: TGTGCCAGCAGTGAATATGCGGGATCCGCCCACGAGCAGTACTTC.

The rearrangement uses TRBV4-1 and TRBJ1-2; 10 bases map to TRBD1. V was clipped by 0 bases and J by 4 bases; unmatched bases: 5. This CDR3 is built from 16 residues. Per germline, CDR1 MGHRA and CDR2 YSYEKL. CDR3 loop: CASSQEGQGITYGYTF. In nucleotides, the CDR3 is TGCGCCAGCAGCCAAGAGGGACAGGGGATAACCTATGGCTACACCTTC.

The J gene is TRBJ2-7, the V gene TRBV10-1, with 7 bases aligning to TRBD2. Germline assignment: CDR1 WNHNN and CDR2 SYGVQD (reference sequence). V dropped 10 bases and J dropped 7; count of bases not matched to a gene: 13. The CDR3 extends over 13 amino acids. DNA of the CDR3: TGCGCCACCCAAGGAGCGGGACTGAGTGAGCAGTACTTC. Protein sequence: CATQGAGLSEQYF.

The rearrangement uses TRBV9 and TRBJ2-2; either TRBD1 or TRBD2 may fit D (6 bases each). V lost 0 bases to trimming and J lost 4 bases, with 10 bases between them. From germline, CDR1 is SGDLS and CDR2 YYNGEE. The CDR3 has 15 amino acids. The CDR3 spells CASSVVSGATGELFF. In nucleotides, the CDR3 is TGTGCCAGCAGCGTAGTTTCGGGGGCCACCGGGGAGCTGTTTTTT.

The rearrangement uses TRBV10-3 and TRBJ2-7; TRBD1 or TRBD2 may be the D gene (5 bases each). The CDR3 covers 14 residues. With 3 bases removed from V and 0 bases from J, the gap between germline ends came to 9 bases. Germline CDR1 and CDR2: ENHRY and SYGVKD. In nucleotides, the CDR3 is TGTGCCATCAGTGACAGGGAGAGCTCCTACGAGCAGTACTTC. This gives the protein CAISDRESSYEQYF.

This clone was seen a single time. The CDR3 reads CASSIRDDLNEQFF. The CDR3 DNA sequence: TGTGCCAGTAGTATCCGGGACGACCTCAATGAGCAGTTCTTC. The chain combines TRBV19 with TRBJ2-1; D may match TRBD1 or TRBD2 (5 bases each). V was cut by 3 bases and J by 6 bases, with 12 bases left in between. The length of the CDR3 is 14 residues. Germline CDR1 and CDR2: LNHDA and SQIVND (reference sequence).

The rearrangement joins TRBV4-2 to TRBJ2-1, with TRBD2 matching 8 bases. The CDR3 runs 17 residues. After removal of 0 bases from V and 3 bases from J, the junction contained 7 bases not matched to a gene. Germline assignment: CDR1 LGHNA and CDR2 YNFKEQ. The CDR3: CASSQDLTSGDYNEQFF. Here the CDR3 DNA reads TGTGCCAGCAGCCAAGATTTAACTAGCGGAGACTACAATGAGCAGTTCTTC.

The rearrangement uses TRBV30 and TRBJ2-3; 13 bases are shared with TRBD2. In germline, CDR1 is GTSNPN, CDR2 SVGIG (reference sequence). V lost 3 bases and J lost 0; bases outside the gene matches: 6. The CDR3 contains 17 residues. CDR3 loop: CAWSRGTSGASTDTQYF. CDR3 nucleotide sequence: TGTGCCTGGAGCCGAGGGACTAGCGGGGCTAGCACAGATACGCAGTATTTT.